This record concerns one T cell receptor beta chain sequence. The source of the sample is a study of T cell responses to AZD1222 COVID-19 vaccine. Study as a whole: Pooled in the analysis were second doses at about 4 or about 12 weeks.

Generated by immunoSEQ multiplex PCR, the TCRdb table keeps only in-frame clones and is missing some. The data contain 120,000 or so clones, over 75% of them singletons. Trimming pared 0 bases from V and 7 bases from J, leaving 13 bases between. The CDR3 has 14 residues. Germline CDR1 is SGHRS and CDR2 is YFSETQ. This TCR derives from an adult in good health. Source: peripheral blood, taken on day 0 of AZD1222 vaccination. This chain connects TRBV5-1 to TRBJ1-2; maybe TRBD1 (6 bases). CDR3 sequence (DNA): TGCGCCAGCAGCTTGGGGGACACCGAGAGTGGCTACACCTTC. Translation gives CASSLGDTESGYTF.